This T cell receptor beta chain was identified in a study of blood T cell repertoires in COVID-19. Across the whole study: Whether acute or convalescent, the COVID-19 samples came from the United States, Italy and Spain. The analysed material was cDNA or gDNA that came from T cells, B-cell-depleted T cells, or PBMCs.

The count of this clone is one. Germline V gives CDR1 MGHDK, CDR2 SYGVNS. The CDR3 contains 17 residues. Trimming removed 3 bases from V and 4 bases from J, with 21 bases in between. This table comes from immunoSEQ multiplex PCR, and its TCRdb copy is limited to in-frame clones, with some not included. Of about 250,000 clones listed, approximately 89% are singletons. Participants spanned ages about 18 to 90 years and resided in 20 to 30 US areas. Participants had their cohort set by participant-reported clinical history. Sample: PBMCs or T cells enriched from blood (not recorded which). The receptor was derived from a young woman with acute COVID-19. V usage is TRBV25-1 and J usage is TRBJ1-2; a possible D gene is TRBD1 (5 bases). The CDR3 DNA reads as TGTGCCAGCAGTGACTCGACTTCGACAGCCTTGATCTATGGCTACACCTTC. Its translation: CASSDSTSTALIYGYTF.